This T cell receptor (beta chain) came from a study of sequential checkpoint blockade in melanoma. Study details: Randomization was 1:1 between first-line nivolumab→ipilimumab and ipilimumab→nivolumab. Maintenance nivolumab came after either treatment sequence. DNA from 95 or so pretreatment tumor samples underwent TCRβ immunosequencing.

Study outcomes and limitations: PD-L1 staining and CD8+ counts, not mutational load, tracked tumor T-cell clonality.

This clone appeared a few times. The antigen is undetermined. TCRdb's copy holds only in-frame clones and misses some; the assay was immunoSEQ multiplex PCR. The data contain around 35,000 clones, about 30% of them singletons. Treatment defined: randomized to nivolumab then ipilimumab (arm A) or the reverse (arm B). Sequencing used tumor tissue (inferred from file names), obtained from a patient given nivolumab and ipilimumab in sequence. The sequence derives from a human donor with melanoma.

The CDR3 sequence: CASSPQYRGTDTQYF. CDR3 bases: TGTGCCAGCAGCCCTCAATACAGGGGCACAGATACGCAGTATTTT. V gene TRBV11-3 combines with J gene TRBJ2-3; D may be TRBD1 (6 bases). CDR1 is SGHNT, CDR2 YENEEA, per germline. The V and J ends lost 5 bases and 1 base respectively, with 13 bases between them. The length of the CDR3 is 15 residues.